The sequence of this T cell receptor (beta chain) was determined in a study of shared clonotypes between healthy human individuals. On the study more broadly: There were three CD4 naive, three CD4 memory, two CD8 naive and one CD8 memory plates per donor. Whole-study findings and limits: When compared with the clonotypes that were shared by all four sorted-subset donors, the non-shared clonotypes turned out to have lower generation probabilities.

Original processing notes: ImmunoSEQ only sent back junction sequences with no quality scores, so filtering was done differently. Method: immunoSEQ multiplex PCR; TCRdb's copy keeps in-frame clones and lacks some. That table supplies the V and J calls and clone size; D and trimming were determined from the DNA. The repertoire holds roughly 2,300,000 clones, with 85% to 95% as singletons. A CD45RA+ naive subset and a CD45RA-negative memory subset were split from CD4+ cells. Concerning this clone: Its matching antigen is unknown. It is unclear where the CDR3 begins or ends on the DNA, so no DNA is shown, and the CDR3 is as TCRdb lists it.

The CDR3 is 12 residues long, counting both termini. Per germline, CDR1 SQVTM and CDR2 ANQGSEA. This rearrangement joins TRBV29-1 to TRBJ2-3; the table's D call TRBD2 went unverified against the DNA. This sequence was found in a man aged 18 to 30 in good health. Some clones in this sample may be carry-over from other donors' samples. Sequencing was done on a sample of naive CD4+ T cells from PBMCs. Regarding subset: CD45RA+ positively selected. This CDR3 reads CSVPVAGGSTYF.